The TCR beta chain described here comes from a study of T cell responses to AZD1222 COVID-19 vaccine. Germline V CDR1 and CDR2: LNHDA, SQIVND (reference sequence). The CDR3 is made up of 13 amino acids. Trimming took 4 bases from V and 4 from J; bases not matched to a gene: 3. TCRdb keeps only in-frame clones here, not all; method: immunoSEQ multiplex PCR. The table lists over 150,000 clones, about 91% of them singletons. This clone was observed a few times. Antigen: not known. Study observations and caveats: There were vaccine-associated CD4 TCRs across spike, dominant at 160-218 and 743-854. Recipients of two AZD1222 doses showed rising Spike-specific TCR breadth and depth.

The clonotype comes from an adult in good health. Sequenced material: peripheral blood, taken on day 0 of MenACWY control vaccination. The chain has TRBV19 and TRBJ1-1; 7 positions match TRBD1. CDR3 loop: CASSTNRGTEAFF. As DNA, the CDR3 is TGTGCCAGTAGTACCAACAGGGGCACTGAAGCTTTCTTT.